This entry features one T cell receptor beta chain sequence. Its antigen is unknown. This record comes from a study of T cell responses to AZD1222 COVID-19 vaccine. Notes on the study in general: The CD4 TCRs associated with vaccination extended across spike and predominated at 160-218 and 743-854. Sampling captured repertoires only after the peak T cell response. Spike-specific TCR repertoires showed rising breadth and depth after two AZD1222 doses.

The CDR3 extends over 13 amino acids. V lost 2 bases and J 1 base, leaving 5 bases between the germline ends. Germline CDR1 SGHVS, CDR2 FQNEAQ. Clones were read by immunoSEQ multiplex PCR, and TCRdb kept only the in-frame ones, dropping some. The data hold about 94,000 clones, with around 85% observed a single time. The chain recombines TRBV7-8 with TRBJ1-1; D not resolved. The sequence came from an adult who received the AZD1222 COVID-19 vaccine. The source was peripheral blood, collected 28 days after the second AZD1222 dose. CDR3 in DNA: TGTGCCAGCAGCTTATACGGGAACACTGAAGCTTTCTTT. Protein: CASSLYGNTEAFF.